These 31 T cell receptor beta chains were all obtained from the same sample, sequenced in a study of blood T cells in healthy people across ages (dated by TCRdb to the mid-2010s). The library was produced with 5' RACE. Reads for this sample came from an Illumina HiSeq 2500. The second PCR ran for roughly 7 to 11 cycles and used a J-beta primer mix along with a sample-barcoded 5' primer. TCRdb's own reprocessing of the public reads used fastp at Q25 and MiXCR and kept productive beta chains. Rows are combined by CDR3 protein, so each entry shows the most common genes and DNA. The sample contains 850,000 to 1,300,000 distinct CDR3 sequences, 35% to 55% of them found a single time. 15% to 20% of the sample is taken by the ten largest. The sequenced sample was blood. These receptors all come from an older woman in good health.

This clonotype turned up a few times. A much larger clone sits a single nucleotide away, making a read error possible. The rearrangement joins TRBV6-2 or TRBV6-3 to TRBJ1-1, with D possibly matching TRBD1 (5 bases). CDR3 length: 13 amino acids. Germline CDR1 MNHEY, CDR2 SVGEGT. DNA for the CDR3: TGTGCCAGCAGTTGGGGGATGAACGCTGAAGCTTTCTTT. Amino acids: CASSWGMNAEAFF.

The chain recombines TRBV6-2 or TRBV6-3 with TRBJ2-5, with D perhaps matching TRBD1 or TRBD2 (5 bases each). The germline V and J ends were trimmed by 0 bases and 5 bases, with 10 bases remaining between them. The CDR3 extends over 14 amino acids. Germline V gene sequence: CDR1 MNHEY, CDR2 SVGEGT. The CDR3 is CASSYSGEQETQYF. DNA of the CDR3: TGTGCCAGCAGTTACTCGGGGGAACAGGAGACCCAGTACTTC.

CDR3 protein: CASSPLRLGYEQYF. DNA for the CDR3: TGTGCCAGCAGTCCCCTCAGACTCGGGTATGAGCAGTACTTC. This chain joins TRBV6-6 and TRBJ2-5, with D unclear. The CDR3 is 14 amino acids. Germline CDR1 reads MNHNY; CDR2 reads SVGAGI (reference sequence). Trimming shortened V by 5 bases and J by 11 bases, and 21 bases separated the two germline ends.

The table lists this clonotype with many counts. This chain links TRBV28 with TRBJ2-5; no clear D gene. V was shortened by 8 bases and J by 5 bases, with 9 bases between the two germline ends. The CDR3 has 11 residues. Germline CDR1 is MDHEN and CDR2 is SYDVKM. CDR3 residues: CASGDEETQYF. The CDR3 nucleotides read TGTGCCAGCGGGGATGAGGAGACCCAGTACTTC.

This clonotype was recorded a few times. The rearrangement joins TRBV28 to TRBJ1-2; D unclear. Germline V CDR1 and CDR2: MDHEN, SYDVKM. The CDR3 totals 10 residues. V lost 10 bases and J 4 bases, leaving 7 bases between the germline ends. The CDR3 nucleotides read TGTGCCATCAAGGGCTATGGCTACACCTTC. Translated: CAIKGYGYTF.

The rearrangement joins TRBV5-1 to TRBJ2-5; 12 positions agree with TRBD1. Per the germline V gene, CDR1 is SGHRS and CDR2 is YFSETQ. Trimming removed 3 bases from V and 5 bases from J; junction bases left unmatched: 8. The CDR3 covers 16 residues. As DNA, the CDR3 is TGCGCCAGCAGCTCTAGGGGGGACAGGGGGCAGGAGACCCAGTACTTC. Translation: CASSSRGDRGQETQYF.

This clonotype has a handful of counts. V is TRBV28 and J is TRBJ1-4; tentatively, D is TRBD1 (5 bases). Trimming left V 2 bases short and J 10 bases short, with 17 bases between. The germline gives CDR1 MDHEN, CDR2 SYDVKM. There are 15 residues in the CDR3. This CDR3 reads CASSLMGGAGGKLFF. The CDR3 DNA reads TGTGCCAGCAGTTTAATGGGAGGGGCGGGAGGAAAACTGTTTTTT.

This chain connects TRBV13 to TRBJ1-5; weak D call: TRBD1 (5 bases). V was pared by 4 bases and J by 6 bases, with 16 bases between. Germline V gene lookup returns CDR1 PRHDT and CDR2 FYEKMQ (reference sequence). The CDR3 contains 15 residues. The CDR3 coding sequence is TGTGCCAGCAGCTCCAGGGACCAACCCAGTCAGCCCCAGCATTTT. Amino acids: CASSSRDQPSQPQHF.

In regard to this clonotype: The junction departs from germline at one end; a sequencing error may be responsible. The chain couples TRBV5-1 to TRBJ2-3; D is perhaps TRBD2 (7 bases). The CDR3 has 19 residues. Germline V gives CDR1 SGHRS, CDR2 YFSETQ. The CDR3 DNA sequence: TGCGCCAGCAGCTTGGAAGGGGGACGGCGGGAGTTTGGCACAGATACGCGGTATTTT. Amino acid sequence: CASSLEGGRREFGTDTRYF.

This rearrangement joins TRBV3-1 to TRBJ2-3, with 7 bases aligning to TRBD2. V lost 2 bases and J lost 0; bases outside the gene matches: 14. Per the germline V gene, CDR1 is LGHDT and CDR2 is YNNKEL (reference sequence). The CDR3 is 19 residues long. The DNA of the CDR3 is TGTGCCAGCAGCCAAAACCTCCTGCGGCTAGCGGCTAGCACAGATACGCAGTATTTT. Translation gives CASSQNLLRLAASTDTQYF.

The chain uses TRBV10-3 and TRBJ2-1; D call uncertain. CDR1 and CDR2 from the germline V gene are ENHRY and SYGVKD. The CDR3 is 13 residues long. Trimming removed 2 bases from V and 7 bases from J, with 9 bases in between. CDR3 residues: CAISEGWGNEQFF. The CDR3 coding sequence is TGTGCCATCAGTGAGGGCTGGGGAAATGAGCAGTTCTTC.

This chain uses TRBV27 with TRBJ2-7, with 8 bases fitting TRBD1. Germline assignment: CDR1 MNHEY and CDR2 SMNVEV (reference sequence). V lost 5 bases to trimming and J lost 2 bases; unmatched junction nucleotides: 11. This CDR3 region has 16 residues. The CDR3 DNA is TGTGCCAGCAGTCCTGGGACAGGCGATATCCCCTACGAGCAGTACTTC. This codes for CASSPGTGDIPYEQYF.

This clonotype was picked up a small number of times. The chain employs TRBV12-3 or TRBV12-4 and TRBJ2-1, with no clear D. The J call is in doubt because the DNA end fits TRBJ2-7 better. This CDR3 has 15 residues. The CDR3 nucleotides are TGTGCCAGCAGTTGGACGGGCCACACCTACAATGAGCAGTACTTC. Translating gives CASSWTGHTYNEQYF.

In its sample, this clonotype was seen a few times. The chain couples TRBV9 to TRBJ2-5, with D possibly matching TRBD1 (6 bases). CDR1 is SGDLS and CDR2 is YYNGEE in the germline V gene. The CDR3 consists of 13 residues. V shed 0 bases and J shed 5 bases, with 8 bases lying between them. CDR3 sequence reads: CASSVGQVETQYF. The CDR3, as DNA: TGTGCCAGCAGCGTAGGACAGGTGGAGACCCAGTACTTC.

There are a few counts of this clonotype. The V and J genes are TRBV5-1 and TRBJ2-3; D unresolved. This CDR3 has 14 amino acids. In germline, CDR1 is SGHRS, CDR2 YFSETQ. V shed 0 bases and J shed 3 bases, with 8 bases lying between them. This CDR3 is CASSLVPQTDTQYF. CDR3 DNA sequence: TGCGCCAGCAGCTTGGTTCCGCAAACAGATACGCAGTATTTT.

The rearrangement uses TRBV6-2 or TRBV6-3 and TRBJ2-5; 7 nucleotides line up with TRBD2. CDR1 and CDR2 from the germline V gene are MNHEY and SVGEGT. The CDR3 extends over 15 amino acids. V lost 0 bases, J lost 4 bases, and 5 bases stayed unmatched. The CDR3 DNA reads TGTGCCAGCAGTTACTCGATTGGCGGGGGAGAGACCCAGTACTTC. This translates into CASSYSIGGGETQYF.

The chain couples TRBV10-3 to TRBJ1-2, with 7 bases matching TRBD1. CDR1 is ENHRY, CDR2 SYGVKD, per germline. CDR3 length: 13 residues. V lost 8 bases and J lost 5; bases outside the gene matches: 8. In DNA, the CDR3 is TGTGCCATCTTCGGGCAGGGGGATTATGGCTACACCTTC. Amino acids: CAIFGQGDYGYTF.

This chain uses TRBV20-1 with TRBJ2-3; 9 nucleotides align to TRBD2. This CDR3 region has 14 residues. The J segment lost 3 bases and the V segment lost 4 bases, leaving 5 bases of the junction unmatched. CDR1 and CDR2 from the germline V gene are DFQATT and SNEGSKA (reference sequence). The CDR3 coding sequence is TGCAGTGCTAATAGCGGGAGCGTTACAGATACGCAGTATTTT. This sequence encodes CSANSGSVTDTQYF.

Notes on this clonotype: Given a much more abundant clone one base away, this may be a read error. The chain uses TRBV29-1 and TRBJ2-1, with 9 bases matching TRBD2. Germline-derived CDR1 and CDR2 are SQVTM and ANQGSEA. This CDR3 has 13 amino acids. V lost 4 bases and J lost 7; bases outside the gene matches: 5. Here the CDR3 DNA reads TGCAGCGTTGCGGTGACTAGCGGTAATGAGCAGTTCTTC. It encodes CSVAVTSGNEQFF.

The V and J genes are TRBV28 and TRBJ1-2; D may be TRBD1 (6 bases). Germline loops: CDR1 MDHEN, CDR2 SYDVKM. This CDR3 spans 14 amino acids. With 3 bases removed from V and 4 bases from J, the gap between germline ends came to 12 bases. The CDR3 here is CASSLTRGPYGYTF. In DNA, the CDR3 is TGTGCCAGCAGTTTGACCCGGGGGCCCTATGGCTACACCTTC.

The rearrangement joins TRBV6-1 to TRBJ2-4, with D perhaps TRBD1 or TRBD2 (5 bases each). The V gene's germline CDR1 is MNHNS and CDR2 SASEGT. This CDR3 contains 14 residues. Trimming left V 1 base short and J 13 bases short, with 17 bases between. The CDR3 nucleotides are TGTGCCAGCAGTGAAGGCGGAGGCCTCAGGGAGCAGTACTTC. Translated: CASSEGGGLREQYF.

The CDR3, as DNA: TGTGCCAGCAGTTCAAGGGGGGGGCGGTATGGCTACACCTTC. This translates into CASSSRGGRYGYTF. This sequence joins TRBV28 and TRBJ1-2; a weak D match, TRBD1 (6 bases). The CDR3 runs to 14 residues. Trimming pared 4 bases from V and 5 bases from J, leaving 14 bases between. Germline lookup yields CDR1 MDHEN and CDR2 SYDVKM.

This clonotype has a handful of counts. DNA of the CDR3: TGTGCCAGCAGTTTAGTACTAGATGAGCAGTTCTTC. Protein sequence: CASSLVLDEQFF. The chain employs TRBV12-3 or TRBV12-4 and TRBJ2-1; possible D gene TRBD2, 5 bases. The CDR3 has 12 amino acids. Trimming shortened V by 1 base and J by 8 bases, and 6 bases separated the two germline ends.

This chain joins TRBV11-2 and TRBJ2-1; D is perhaps TRBD1 (7 bases). The V end lost 7 bases, the J end lost 2 bases, and 18 bases lay between the germline ends. CDR1 and CDR2 from the germline V gene are SGHAT and FQNNGV. The CDR3 runs 16 residues. The CDR3 region has the DNA TGTGCCAGCACAGCGGCCAGGGGGGCGGCCTACAATGAGCAGTTCTTC. Translated: CASTAARGAAYNEQFF.

V gene TRBV15 combines with J gene TRBJ2-1; the D gene is possibly TRBD1 (5 bases). The assigned J gene may be wrong: the sequence end matches TRBJ2-7 better. This CDR3 has 17 amino acids. CDR1 is LNHNV and CDR2 is YYDKDF in the germline V gene (reference sequence). The DNA of the CDR3 is TGTGCCACCAGCAGAGTGGGGCTCAGGGCCTCCTACAATGAGCAGTACTTC. Protein sequence: CATSRVGLRASYNEQYF.

V is TRBV4-2 and J is TRBJ2-3, with D perhaps given as TRBD1 or TRBD2 (5 bases each). The CDR3 contains 15 residues. V was shortened by 0 bases and J by 5 bases, with 12 bases between the two germline ends. Germline CDR1 is LGHNA and CDR2 is YNFKEQ. CDR3 DNA: TGTGCCAGCAGCCAAGAGGGGACGCCTGGAGATACGCAGTATTTT. This translates into CASSQEGTPGDTQYF.

This clonotype was counted a few times. The chain links TRBV20-1 to TRBJ2-5, with D uncertain. The CDR3 spans 14 residues. Germline values: CDR1 DFQATT, CDR2 SNEGSKA (reference sequence). V gave up 0 bases and J gave up 0 bases, with 8 bases separating them. CDR3 region: CSARDQLYQETQYF. The CDR3 nucleotides are TGCAGTGCTAGAGATCAATTATACCAAGAGACCCAGTACTTC.

The J gene is TRBJ2-3, the V gene TRBV5-1, with no clear D. The CDR3 loop spans 14 amino acids. V lost 5 bases and J lost 2, with 12 bases in between. The V gene's germline CDR1 is SGHRS and CDR2 YFSETQ. Here the CDR3 reads CASSFRADTDTQYF. The CDR3 nucleotides read TGCGCCAGCAGTTTCCGGGCCGACACAGATACGCAGTATTTT.

V is TRBV9 and J is TRBJ2-5; TRBD2 agrees at 8 bases. The assigned J gene may be wrong: the sequence end matches TRBJ2-7 better. The germline CDR1 and CDR2 sequences are SGDLS and YYNGEE. This CDR3 region has 15 residues. In DNA, the CDR3 is TGTGCCAGCAGCGTAGGGGCGGGAGGAGGGTACGAGCAGTACTTC. The encoded protein is CASSVGAGGGYEQYF.

As regards this clonotype: One base away lies a much larger clone, so this may be a sequencing read error. The chain recombines TRBV7-2 with TRBJ2-7; no clear D gene. The V end lost 0 bases, the J end lost 7 bases, and 10 bases lay between the germline ends. The CDR3 runs to 13 residues. Looked up from germline, CDR1 is SGHTA and CDR2 is FQGNSA. The CDR3 nucleotides are TGTGCCAGCAGCTTAGCTAGCAACAATGAGCAGTACTTC. As protein: CASSLASNNEQYF.

The chain carries TRBV20-1 and TRBJ2-7; TRBD2 aligns across 9 bases. Germline V CDR1 and CDR2: DFQATT, SNEGSKA (reference sequence). V lost 3 bases to trimming and J lost 6 bases; unmatched junction nucleotides: 6. CDR3 length: 13 residues. CDR3 nucleotide sequence: TGCAGTGCTAGTTACGGCGGGAGGGGCGAGCAGTACTTC. The encoded protein is CSASYGGRGEQYF.